The next 17 T cell receptor beta chains were all read from a single sample in a study of cytomegalovirus exposure and HLA in healthy donors. Primers for the PCR totalled 60 Vbeta and 13 Jbeta. Here immunoSEQ multiplex PCR was the method, and the copy in TCRdb shows in-frame clones only, minus some. This table has approximately 130,000 clones, about 71% appearing once. Sequenced: PBMCs. The receptors come from a woman aged 55-70 years in good health and CMV-seropositive.

CDR3 loop: CASTSRDLNYGYTF. As DNA, the CDR3 is TGTGCCAGCACCTCCCGGGATCTTAACTATGGCTACACCTTC. The chain carries TRBV2 and TRBJ1-2; no definite D call. The CDR3 is 14 residues long. V was shortened by 7 bases and J by 1 base, with 13 bases between the two germline ends. CDR1 and CDR2 from the germline V gene are SNHLY and FYNNEI.

The J gene is TRBJ2-5, the V gene TRBV10-1, with D perhaps matching TRBD1 (8 bases). The J call may be in error: the DNA end matches TRBJ2-7 better. The CDR3 runs 14 residues. Germline V CDR1 and CDR2: WNHNN, SYGVQD (reference sequence). CDR3 bases: TGCGCCAGCAGTGCCACAGGGGGGGACTACGAGCAGTACTTC. Encoded protein: CASSATGGDYEQYF.

The rearrangement uses TRBV19 and TRBJ1-1, with D possibly matching TRBD1 (6 bases). V was cut by 1 base and J by 1 base, with 10 bases left in between. This CDR3 comprises 15 residues. Looked up from germline, CDR1 is LNHDA and CDR2 is SQIVND (reference sequence). This CDR3 is CASSIGDRRNTEAFF. In nucleotides, the CDR3 is TGTGCCAGTAGTATAGGCGACAGGAGGAACACTGAAGCTTTCTTT.

The V gene is TRBV5-1, the J gene TRBJ1-1, with 8 nucleotides matching TRBD1. The V and J ends lost 3 bases and 2 bases, in that order; junction bases with no gene match: 6. Per germline, CDR1 SGHRS and CDR2 YFSETQ. The length of the CDR3 is 15 residues. The CDR3 sequence is CASSSQGAVNTEAFF. The CDR3 nucleotides read TGCGCCAGCAGCTCGCAGGGGGCGGTAAACACTGAAGCTTTCTTT.

The V and J genes are TRBV13 and TRBJ1-2; TRBD1 matches 10 bases. The CDR3 totals 15 residues. V was pared by 5 bases and J by 6 bases, with 9 bases of the junction left unmatched. Looked up from germline, CDR1 is PRHDT and CDR2 is FYEKMQ (reference sequence). Here the CDR3 DNA reads TGTGCCAGCAGCGGGCCGGACAGGGGGGAGGATGGCTACACCTTC. It specifies CASSGPDRGEDGYTF.

The chain carries TRBV7-9 and TRBJ2-3; D not resolved. Germline CDR1 SEHNR, CDR2 FQNEAQ (reference sequence). CDR3 length: 15 residues. The ends were cut back, 0 bases at V and 1 base at J, with 8 bases in the middle. The CDR3 DNA reads TGTGCCAGCAGCTTAGCACCCCAGGGCACAGATACGCAGTATTTT. It yields the protein CASSLAPQGTDTQYF.

This clone has just one count. A junction end diverges from the germline sequence, so it may reflect a read error. V usage is TRBV7-9 and J usage is TRBJ1-2, with 7 bases aligning to TRBD1. The CDR3 extends over 14 amino acids. The germline V gene has CDR1 SEHNR and CDR2 FQNEAQ (reference sequence). The CDR3: CSSSLRDSLYGYTF. In DNA form, the CDR3 reads TGTTCCAGCAGCTTAAGGGACAGTCTCTATGGCTACACCTTC.

The gene calls are TRBV4-1 and TRBJ1-5; TRBD1 matches 7 bases. In germline, CDR1 is MGHRA, CDR2 YSYEKL. This CDR3 comprises 14 residues. V lost 4 bases and J lost 7; bases outside the gene matches: 7. The CDR3 bases are TGCGCCAGCAGCCCACAGGGGCCTAAGCAGCCCCAGCATTTT. Translation: CASSPQGPKQPQHF.

This sequence joins TRBV7-9 and TRBJ1-5; 7 bases align to TRBD1. The CDR3 contains 19 residues. The germline V gene has CDR1 SEHNR and CDR2 FQNEAQ (reference sequence). V shed 5 bases and J 2 bases; nucleotides not matched to a gene: 18. CDR3 bases: TGTGCCAGCAGCCCAGAGCAGGGGGTAAGGCGACGTCGCAATCAGCCCCAGCATTTT. The encoded protein is CASSPEQGVRRRRNQPQHF.

The V and J genes are TRBV10-3 and TRBJ2-3; D not resolved. The CDR3 consists of 15 residues. The germline CDR1 and CDR2 sequences are ENHRY and SYGVKD. Trimming took 4 bases from V and 4 from J, leaving 15 bases between them. CDR3 sequence: CAISAQSAGADTQYF. The DNA for the CDR3 is TGTGCCATCAGTGCACAGTCAGCAGGCGCAGATACGCAGTATTTT.

The chain combines TRBV27 with TRBJ2-5, with D maybe TRBD2 (6 bases). CDR1 MNHEY and CDR2 SMNVEV come from the germline V gene (reference sequence). Trimming took 6 bases from V and 5 from J, leaving 16 bases between them. The CDR3 runs to 14 residues. The CDR3 bases are TGTGCCAGCAGCATCCTCGGAGGGGATGAGACCCAGTACTTC. Translating gives CASSILGGDETQYF.

Only a few counts were recorded for this clone. The chain couples TRBV27 to TRBJ2-7; D is perhaps TRBD2 (6 bases). Germline V lookup: CDR1 MNHEY, CDR2 SMNVEV (reference sequence). V lost 6 bases, J lost 5 bases, and 14 bases lay in between. The CDR3 has 13 residues. This CDR3 reads CASSPGRGNEQYF. The CDR3 nucleotides are TGTGCCAGCAGCCCCGGGCGGGGTAACGAGCAGTACTTC.

This chain uses TRBV2 with TRBJ1-6; 8 bases are shared with TRBD1. After removal of 5 bases from V and 9 bases from J, the junction contained 9 bases not matched to a gene. The CDR3 contains 15 residues. Germline V gene data show CDR1 as SNHLY and CDR2 as FYNNEI. CDR3 sequence (DNA): TGTGCCAGCAGTATTATGGGACAGGCCAGTTCACCCCTCCACTTT. Amino acids: CASSIMGQASSPLHF.

V is TRBV19 and J is TRBJ1-3, with a possible D match to TRBD1 (5 bases). V gave up 5 bases and J gave up 4 bases, with 9 bases separating them. CDR3 length equals 13 residues. Germline-derived CDR1 and CDR2 are LNHDA and SQIVND (reference sequence). The CDR3 sequence is CASSGHGGNTIYF. CDR3 nucleotide sequence: TGTGCCAGTAGTGGACACGGCGGAAACACCATATATTTT.

The rearrangement joins TRBV5-4 to TRBJ1-3; 9 bases are a match to TRBD1. The ends lost 0 bases at V and 4 bases at J; junction bases unmatched: 5. Germline-derived CDR1 and CDR2 are SGHNT and YYREEE (reference sequence). The CDR3 covers 16 residues. DNA for the CDR3: TGTGCCAGCAGCTTGGCCCAAGGACAGGGGGGAAACACCATATATTTT. Amino acids: CASSLAQGQGGNTIYF.

The J gene is TRBJ2-3, the V gene TRBV7-3; no reliable D call. Between the trimmed V and J ends, which lost 4 bases and 0 bases, there was a span of 8 bases. Germline CDR1 reads SGHTA; CDR2 reads FQGTGA. The CDR3 length is 14 residues. The CDR3 region is CASSSPTSTDTQYF. DNA of the CDR3: TGTGCCAGCAGCTCGCCGACAAGCACAGATACGCAGTATTTT.

This clone has a single count. The rearrangement uses TRBV19 and TRBJ2-1; 8 bases match TRBD1. Trimming cost V 1 base and J 3 bases; bases outside gene matches: 5. The germline gives CDR1 LNHDA, CDR2 SQIVND (reference sequence). This CDR3 spans 16 amino acids. In DNA form, the CDR3 reads TGTGCCAGTAGTATAGGCCAGGGGGCCTTCTACAATGAGCAGTTCTTC. This gives the protein CASSIGQGAFYNEQFF.